This note documents a single T cell receptor (beta chain) sequence. TCRdb's copy holds only in-frame clones and misses some; the assay was immunoSEQ multiplex PCR. The sample carries some 290,000 clones, roughly 87% recorded once. These data originate in a study of blood T cell repertoires in COVID-19. Study details: Sites in the United States, Italy and Spain provided acute and convalescent COVID-19 samples. Sample material is recorded as cDNA or gDNA derived from T cells, B-cell-depleted T cells, or PBMCs.

Germline V gives CDR1 SGHNT, CDR2 YYREEE (reference sequence). This CDR3 spans 13 amino acids. V was pared by 4 bases and J by 6 bases, with 10 bases between. The receptor was derived from a woman between 50 and 59 years old who had recovered from COVID-19. The chain links TRBV5-4 to TRBJ2-2; maybe TRBD1 (6 bases). The sequenced sample was peripheral blood. The CDR3 loop reads CASSPQGSGELFF. CDR3 bases: TGTGCCAGCAGCCCACAGGGATCCGGGGAGCTGTTTTTT.